This TCR beta chain was obtained from a study of blood T cell repertoires in COVID-19. On the study more broadly: Both acute and convalescent COVID-19 samples were obtained from the United States, Italy and Spain. T cells, B-cell-depleted T cells, or PBMCs supplied cDNA or gDNA.

Per the original methods: Estimates of nucleated cell counts were drawn from the amplification of reference gene primers. Measured with immunoSEQ multiplex PCR; TCRdb has only the in-frame clones, and not every one. Clonal size and the V and J genes are those of that table, whereas D and trimming came from the DNA. The repertoire holds a few hundred thousand clones, 83% seen once, with roughly 1.1% in the top ten. The CDR3 is 13 amino acids. Germline-derived CDR1 and CDR2 are GTSNPN and SVGIG (reference sequence). Trimming took off 8 bases at V and 2 bases at J, with 15 bases between the two ends. The sequence came from a woman aged 45-59 years with acute or convalescent COVID-19. The rearrangement uses TRBV30 and TRBJ1-1; D is possibly TRBD1 (6 bases). The source material was peripheral blood. This CDR3 reads CAAQQGFNTEAFF. CDR3 coding DNA: TGTGCCGCCCAACAGGGATTTAACACTGAAGCTTTCTTT.